Sequencing of this TCR beta chain was carried out in a study of cytomegalovirus exposure and HLA in healthy donors. Amplification used 60 Vbeta primers and 13 Jbeta primers. TCRdb's table, derived via immunoSEQ multiplex PCR, lists solely in-frame clones and lacks some. Among 250,000 to 350,000 clones listed, roughly 89% were seen once. This clone was picked up one time. Its target is unknown. The CDR3 spans 13 residues. In germline, CDR1 is MNHEY, CDR2 SVGAGI. The V and J ends lost 6 bases and 8 bases, in that order; junction bases with no gene match: 6. The study, taken as a whole, reports: Beyond CMV serostatus, there was no information to go on about immune exposure.

This sequence was found in a woman between 18 and 29 years old in good health and CMV-seronegative. V is TRBV6-5 and J is TRBJ2-2; TRBD1 matches 7 bases. The sample taken for sequencing was PBMCs. CDR3 nucleotides: TGTGCCAGCAGCCCAGACAGGGCAGGGGAGCTGTTTTTT. It translates to CASSPDRAGELFF.